This T cell receptor beta chain was sequenced during a study of blood T cell repertoires in COVID-19. This clone was recorded a few times. V lost 0 bases to trimming and J lost 6 bases, with 12 bases between them. This CDR3 spans 15 amino acids. Germline assignment: CDR1 LNHDA and CDR2 SQIVND (reference sequence). Data came from immunoSEQ multiplex PCR; TCRdb stores just in-frame clones and leaves some out. The sample has about 170,000 clones, 70% to 90% seen once. The sample comprised peripheral blood. The clonotype comes from a man in his fifties who had recovered from COVID-19. This rearrangement joins TRBV19 to TRBJ1-5; TRBD1 is a possible D gene (5 bases). The CDR3 DNA reads as TGTGCCAGTAGTATAGAGCAGGGTCTAAGTCAGCCCCAGCATTTT. Translating gives CASSIEQGLSQPQHF.